Shown below are 27 T cell receptor beta chains from a single sample sequenced in a study of cytomegalovirus exposure and HLA in healthy donors. Measured with immunoSEQ multiplex PCR; TCRdb has only the in-frame clones, and not every one. The sample has under 250,000 clones, around 86% seen once. Sample: PBMCs. The receptor source for this set is a woman between 18 and 29 years old in good health and CMV-seropositive.

The V gene is TRBV10-3, the J gene TRBJ1-1; D unresolved. The V gene lost 3 bases and the J gene lost 0 bases, with 8 bases spanning the gap. CDR3 length equals 14 residues. CDR1 and CDR2 from the germline V gene are ENHRY and SYGVKD. CDR3 in DNA: TGTGCCATCAGTGAAGAGGGTTTGAACACTGAAGCTTTCTTT. It yields the protein CAISEEGLNTEAFF.

The sample holds one count of this clone. This rearrangement joins TRBV10-3 to TRBJ1-1, with D possibly being TRBD1 (5 bases). Trimming removed 7 bases at V and 6 bases at J, with 18 bases between. CDR3 length: 14 residues. Germline CDR1 and CDR2: ENHRY and SYGVKD. In nucleotides, the CDR3 is TGTGCCATCAAAAGGGACCCCGGGAGCGCTGAAGCTTTCTTT. Its protein is CAIKRDPGSAEAFF.

The rearrangement uses TRBV10-2 and TRBJ1-2; 8 nucleotides align to TRBD1. J was trimmed by 0 bases and V by 2 bases; bases with no gene match: 8. This CDR3 is 17 amino acids long. Germline V gene sequence: CDR1 WSHSY, CDR2 SAAADI. CDR3 sequence: CASSEIGQGITNYGYTF. CDR3 coding DNA: TGCGCCAGCAGTGAGATCGGACAGGGCATTACTAACTATGGCTACACCTTC.

The chain has TRBV5-8 and TRBJ1-5, with D possibly TRBD1 on 6 matching bases. The germline CDR1 and CDR2 sequences are SGHTS and YDEGEE. Trimming pared 2 bases from V and 11 bases from J, leaving 14 bases between. The CDR3 runs to 13 residues. This CDR3 reads CASSFDRDTAQHF. The CDR3, as DNA: TGTGCCAGCAGCTTTGATCGGGACACGGCCCAGCATTTT.

This clone was picked up a small number of times. The rearrangement joins TRBV28 to TRBJ2-1, with D maybe TRBD1 (6 bases). V shed 2 bases and J shed 6 bases, with 14 bases lying between them. The CDR3 is 15 residues long. Germline V gene data show CDR1 as MDHEN and CDR2 as SYDVKM. This CDR3 reads CASSLRTTGSNEQFF. DNA of the CDR3: TGTGCCAGCAGTTTAAGGACGACAGGTAGCAATGAGCAGTTCTTC.

The chain links TRBV19 to TRBJ2-2; D not resolved. The CDR3 runs 14 residues. The V end was cut by 7 bases, the J end by 5 bases, with 14 bases between. Germline-derived CDR1 and CDR2 are LNHDA and SQIVND (reference sequence). The CDR3 DNA reads as TGTGCCAGTACCGCAGGCGTCGCAACCGGGGAGCTGTTTTTT. This codes for CASTAGVATGELFF.

This chain uses TRBV2 with TRBJ2-1; D is unresolved. The V end was cut by 7 bases, the J end by 6 bases, with 7 bases between. This CDR3 comprises 11 residues. CDR1 and CDR2 (germline): SNHLY, FYNNEI. The CDR3 protein is CASTVGNEQFF. CDR3 coding DNA: TGTGCCAGCACGGTTGGCAATGAGCAGTTCTTC.

The rearrangement uses TRBV11-3 and TRBJ2-2, with 10 nucleotides matching TRBD1. Looked up from germline, CDR1 is SGHNT and CDR2 is YENEEA. The CDR3 spans 15 residues. J lost 4 bases, V lost 5 bases, and 4 bases had no gene match. The CDR3 protein is CASSRRDRGTGELFF. In DNA, the CDR3 is TGTGCCAGCAGCCGCCGGGACAGGGGCACCGGGGAGCTGTTTTTT.

For the CDR3, the DNA is TGCGCCAGCAGTCCGGACTGGGGGCAACTATCTAACTATGGCTACACCTTC. Its translation: CASSPDWGQLSNYGYTF. V gene TRBV5-1 combines with J gene TRBJ1-2, with a tentative D call TRBD1 (6 bases). This CDR3 has 17 residues. V was shortened by 5 bases and J by 0 bases, with 20 bases between the two germline ends. Germline CDR1 and CDR2: SGHRS and YFSETQ. The full variable domain, rest sourced from reference TRBV5-1 and TRBJ1-2, is KAGVTQTPRYLIKTRGQQVTLSCSPISGHRSVSWYQQTPGQGLQFLFEYFSETQRNKGNFPGRFSGRQFSNSRSEMNVSTLELGDSALYLCASSPDWGQLSNYGYTFGSGTRLTVV.

This chain links TRBV27 with TRBJ2-7; TRBD1 might be the D (6 bases). CDR1 is MNHEY, CDR2 SMNVEV, per germline (reference sequence). The CDR3 totals 15 residues. V was shortened by 4 bases and J by 6 bases, with 19 bases between the two germline ends. CDR3 sequence: CASSSHRERSGEQYF. The CDR3, as DNA: TGTGCCAGCAGTTCCCACAGGGAAAGATCGGGCGAGCAGTACTTC.

This chain links TRBV25-1 with TRBJ2-1; D unresolved. Trimming pared 4 bases from V and 4 bases from J, leaving 11 bases between. Per germline, CDR1 MGHDK and CDR2 SYGVNS. The CDR3 consists of 14 residues. The CDR3 protein is CASSGPVRYNEQFF. CDR3 bases: TGTGCCAGCAGTGGGCCCGTCAGGTACAATGAGCAGTTCTTC.

The chain recombines TRBV2 with TRBJ2-7, with 10 positions matching TRBD2. Germline CDR1 is SNHLY and CDR2 is FYNNEI. Losses at the gene ends were 3 bases for V and 2 bases for J; bases not matched to a gene: 7. The CDR3 runs to 16 residues. CDR3 DNA sequence: TGTGCCAGCAGTGAGTTAGCGGGAGGAACAACCTACGAGCAGTACTTC. Translation: CASSELAGGTTYEQYF.

The rearrangement joins TRBV19 to TRBJ1-2; 10 positions agree with TRBD1. This CDR3 has 15 amino acids. CDR1 and CDR2 (germline): LNHDA, SQIVND (reference sequence). The ends lost 5 bases at V and 0 bases at J; junction bases unmatched: 3. The DNA for the CDR3 is TGTGCCAGTAGTTGGGACAGGGGCCCTAACTATGGCTACACCTTC. Translation gives CASSWDRGPNYGYTF. Combining the CDR3 with reference TRBV19 and TRBJ1-2 gives the whole variable domain DGGITQSPKYLFRKEGQNVTLSCEQNLNHDAMYWYRQDPGQGLRLIYYSQIVNDFQKGDIAEGYSVSREKKESFPLTVTSAQKNPTAFYLCASSWDRGPNYGYTFGSGTRLTVV.

V and J are TRBV21-1 and TRBJ2-7; the table assigns TRBD2, which was not confirmed against the DNA. TRBV21-1 is a documented pseudogene. CDR3 length: 16 amino acids. The CDR3 DNA sequence: TGTGCCAGCAGCCAAGCACTAGCGGCGGGATTATACGAGCAGTACTTC. This encodes CASSQALAAGLYEQYF.

The rearrangement uses TRBV7-2 and TRBJ2-7, with TRBD1 as a possible D gene (6 bases). With 5 bases removed from V and 4 bases from J, the gap between germline ends came to 9 bases. The germline V gene has CDR1 SGHTA and CDR2 FQGNSA. This CDR3 contains 12 residues. The chain's CDR3 is CASSNRGYEQYF. For the CDR3, the DNA is TGTGCCAGCAGCAATAGGGGGTACGAGCAGTACTTC.

The chain recombines TRBV7-9 with TRBJ1-1; D is perhaps TRBD1 (5 bases). With 9 bases removed from V and 0 bases from J, the gap between germline ends came to 8 bases. There are 12 residues in the CDR3. Germline loops: CDR1 SEHNR, CDR2 FQNEAQ (reference sequence). CDR3 loop: CASAGMNTEAFF. CDR3 sequence (DNA): TGTGCCAGTGCAGGGATGAACACTGAAGCTTTCTTT.

The J gene is TRBJ1-5, the V gene TRBV7-9; 8 positions match TRBD1. Per the germline V gene, CDR1 is SEHNR and CDR2 is FQNEAQ (reference sequence). Losses at the gene ends were 5 bases for V and 4 bases for J; bases not matched to a gene: 1. The CDR3 sequence is 13 residues long. CDR3 nucleotides: TGTGCCAGCAGCCGGACAGGGAATCAGCCCCAGCATTTT. This codes for CASSRTGNQPQHF.

In the case of this clone: The same CDR3 also results from other DNA sequences found in this sample. The rearrangement joins TRBV5-1 to TRBJ1-1, with D possibly being TRBD1 (5 bases). The CDR3 covers 14 residues. Deletions cut 2 bases from V and 0 bases from J, with 8 bases between. Per the germline V gene, CDR1 is SGHRS and CDR2 is YFSETQ. Here the CDR3 DNA reads TGCGCCAGCAGCTTAAGGGGCCTGAACACTGAAGCTTTCTTT. Its translation is CASSLRGLNTEAFF. Full variable domain (outside the CDR3, taken from reference TRBV5-1 and TRBJ1-1): KAGVTQTPRYLIKTRGQQVTLSCSPISGHRSVSWYQQTPGQGLQFLFEYFSETQRNKGNFPGRFSGRQFSNSRSEMNVSTLELGDSALYLCASSLRGLNTEAFFGQGTRLTVV.

The gene calls are TRBV5-6 and TRBJ1-5, with unresolved D. Germline assignment: CDR1 SGHDT and CDR2 YYEEEE. Deletions cut 0 bases from V and 2 bases from J, with 12 bases between. The CDR3 is 16 residues long. The CDR3 nucleotides read TGTGCCAGCAGCTTGGCCACGGTGCGAGGCAATCAGCCCCAGCATTTT. It encodes CASSLATVRGNQPQHF.

The V and J genes are TRBV29-1 and TRBJ2-1; D is perhaps TRBD1 (5 bases). This CDR3 comprises 14 residues. CDR1 is SQVTM, CDR2 ANQGSEA, per germline. The V end was cut by 6 bases, the J end by 0 bases, with 12 bases between. The CDR3, as DNA: TGCAGCGTCTTCAGGGTCTCCTCCTACAATGAGCAGTTCTTC. The encoded protein is CSVFRVSSYNEQFF.

The chain uses TRBV28 and TRBJ2-7; possibly TRBD1 for D (5 bases). Trimming shortened V by 2 bases and J by 2 bases, and 16 bases separated the two germline ends. The CDR3 runs to 16 residues. Germline V gives CDR1 MDHEN, CDR2 SYDVKM. CDR3 DNA: TGTGCCAGCAGTTTAGAGGTGAAGGAACAGGCCTACGAGCAGTACTTC. Translation: CASSLEVKEQAYEQYF. The variable domain in full, completed from reference TRBV28 and TRBJ2-7, reads DVKVTQSSRYLVKRTGEKVFLECVQDMDHENMFWYRQDPGLGLRLIYFSYDVKMKEKGDIPEGYSVSREKKERFSLILESASTNQTSMYLCASSLEVKEQAYEQYFGPGTRLTVT.

The chain is built from TRBV29-1 and TRBJ2-6; possibly TRBD1 for D (6 bases). Germline lookup yields CDR1 SQVTM and CDR2 ANQGSEA. Trimming pared 2 bases from V and 0 bases from J, leaving 20 bases between. The CDR3 consists of 19 residues. The CDR3 DNA follows: TGCAGCGTTGAATACAGACCGGGACATCATTCCTCTGGGGCCAACGTCCTGACTTTC. Its protein product is CSVEYRPGHHSSGANVLTF.

In this sample, this clone turned up once. The rearrangement uses TRBV11-3 and TRBJ1-1; 9 bases are shared with TRBD1. J was trimmed by 0 bases and V by 5 bases; bases with no gene match: 7. Germline V gene data show CDR1 as SGHNT and CDR2 as YENEEA. There are 16 residues in the CDR3. The DNA for the CDR3 is TGTGCCAGCAGCCCAACGACAGGGGGGATGAACACTGAAGCTTTCTTT. It yields the protein CASSPTTGGMNTEAFF.

The V call is TRBV4-1, the J call TRBJ1-2; unclear D gene. In germline, CDR1 is MGHRA, CDR2 YSYEKL. Deletions cut 2 bases from V and 0 bases from J, with 7 bases between. CDR3 length equals 14 residues. The CDR3 loop reads CASSQPGSNYGYTF. The CDR3 DNA sequence: TGCGCCAGCAGCCAACCGGGGTCTAACTATGGCTACACCTTC.

A few counts support this clone. The chain is built from TRBV18 and TRBJ1-2, with D tentatively TRBD1 (5 bases). Germline V gene lookup returns CDR1 KGHSH and CDR2 LQKENI. V shed 3 bases and J shed 8 bases, with 13 bases lying between them. The CDR3 length is 13 residues. The CDR3 loop is CASSPGPGDGYTF. In nucleotides, the CDR3 is TGTGCCAGCTCACCGGGGCCAGGAGACGGCTACACCTTC.

This chain links TRBV18 with TRBJ2-3; no clear D gene. Germline CDR1 KGHSH, CDR2 LQKENI. V was clipped by 10 bases and J by 5 bases, with 19 bases between them. This CDR3 is built from 14 residues. The CDR3 region is CATSLTAFGDTQYF. CDR3 coding DNA: TGTGCCACCTCGCTGACTGCGTTTGGAGATACGCAGTATTTT.

This clone has only one observation. Other DNA sequences in this sample translate to the same CDR3. The chain joins TRBV6-5 to TRBJ1-1; 11 bases are shared with TRBD1. The V segment lost 2 bases and the J segment 5 bases; nucleotides outside the gene matches: 1. The CDR3 is made up of 14 amino acids. The germline gives CDR1 MNHEY, CDR2 SVGAGI. CDR3 protein: CASSYGTGGTEAFF. The CDR3, as DNA: TGTGCCAGCAGTTACGGGACAGGGGGGACTGAAGCTTTCTTT.